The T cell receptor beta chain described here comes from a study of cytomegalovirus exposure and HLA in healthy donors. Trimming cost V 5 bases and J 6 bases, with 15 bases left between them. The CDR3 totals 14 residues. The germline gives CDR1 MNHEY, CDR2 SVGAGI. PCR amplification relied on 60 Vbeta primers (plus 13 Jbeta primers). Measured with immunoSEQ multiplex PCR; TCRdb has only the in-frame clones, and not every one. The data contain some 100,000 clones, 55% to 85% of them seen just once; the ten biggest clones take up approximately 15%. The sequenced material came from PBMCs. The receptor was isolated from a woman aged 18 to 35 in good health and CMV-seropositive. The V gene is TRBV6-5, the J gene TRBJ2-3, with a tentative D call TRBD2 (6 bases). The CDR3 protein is CASSMTSLEDTQYF. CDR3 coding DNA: TGTGCCAGCAGTATGACTAGTCTCGAGGATACGCAGTATTTT.